The clone carrying this TCR beta chain was recorded many times. Its matching antigen is unknown. The sample originates from a study of shared clonotypes between healthy human individuals. The study, taken as a whole, reports: Non-shared clonotypes had lower generation probabilities than those shared by all four donors.

The V and J ends lost 3 bases and 5 bases respectively, with 14 bases between them. CDR1 and CDR2 from the germline V gene are LNHDA and SQIVND (reference sequence). The CDR3 consists of 15 residues. Each sorted subset replicate got 200 ng genomic DNA, 25,000 to 35,000 genomes. Study processing details: Filtering was not the same, since immunoSEQ gave junction-only sequences without quality scores. Profiling relied on immunoSEQ multiplex PCR, and the TCRdb table lists in-frame clones only, not all of them. Clone size and V and J calls were adopted from that table, with D and trimming inferred from the DNA. The sample yields under 750,000 clones, just under 75% seen once.

What was sequenced was memory CD4+ T cells sorted from blood. Subset noted: CD45RA-negative fraction. This receptor was obtained from a woman in her 30s in good health. The chain has TRBV19 and TRBJ1-5, with D perhaps TRBD1 (5 bases). This chain's CDR3 is CASSIMEGRDQPQHF. DNA of the CDR3: TGTGCCAGTAGTATCATGGAGGGACGCGATCAGCCCCAGCATTTT.